This T cell receptor beta chain was profiled in a study of T cell responses to AZD1222 COVID-19 vaccine. Study conclusions and caveats: Nearly half of spike-specific TCRs reportedly target variant regions that are unmutated in the B.1.351 and B.1.1.7 variants.

A remark on this clone: Its antigen remains unidentified.

Some clones are missing from TCRdb's copy, which holds only in-frame ones; the method was immunoSEQ multiplex PCR. This table holds 150,000 to 200,000 clones, around 87% found once. The junction had 7 bases not matched to a gene; V was cut back by 6 bases and J by 2 bases. In germline, CDR1 is MNHEY, CDR2 SMNVEV (reference sequence). The CDR3 loop spans 15 amino acids. The sequence derives from an adult in good health. This sample comprised peripheral blood, obtained on day 0 of MenACWY control vaccination. J is TRBJ1-5 and V is TRBV27, with 7 bases fitting TRBD1. The CDR3 bases are TGTGCCAGCAGGCGTACAGGGGACGGCAATCAGCCCCAGCATTTT. Translated, it gives CASRRTGDGNQPQHF.